Below are 16 T cell receptor beta chains sequenced from a single sample in a study of cytomegalovirus exposure and HLA in healthy donors (dated by TCRdb to 2016 to 2017). The library was built by means of the immunoSEQ multiplex PCR assay. For the multiplex PCR, a mixture combining 60 forward primers for TCR Vbeta segments and 13 reverse primers for TCR Jbeta segments was used. Held by TCRdb, this immuneACCESS table contains in-frame sequences only and omits some clones. Under half of the omission traces to an unresolved V gene where checked; the cause of the rest is unknown. This sample's records show under 200,000 clones. The ten largest clones take up about 6% of the sample. The sequencing sample was made of PBMCs. The receptors here all came from a man between 25 and 39 years old in good health and CMV-seronegative.

J is TRBJ1-3 and V is TRBV11-2; a weak D match, TRBD1 (5 bases). The CDR3 runs 15 residues. The V end was cut by 1 base, the J end by 2 bases, with 9 bases between. Germline CDR1 SGHAT, CDR2 FQNNGV. The DNA of the CDR3 is TGTGCCAGCAGCTTAGGCGGGGGGACTGGAAACACCATATATTTT. This sequence encodes CASSLGGGTGNTIYF.

The gene calls are TRBV2 and TRBJ1-6, with no clear D. The CDR3 contains 14 residues. CDR1 and CDR2 (germline): SNHLY, FYNNEI. V dropped 4 bases and J dropped 8 bases, with 12 bases sitting between them. CDR3 region: CASSAVTQDSPLHF. CDR3 bases: TGTGCCAGCAGTGCGGTGACTCAAGATTCACCCCTCCACTTT.

V and J are TRBV5-1 and TRBJ2-7; 8 positions match TRBD1. The CDR3 is 15 amino acids. Germline CDR1 reads SGHRS; CDR2 reads YFSETQ. V dropped 3 bases and J dropped 2; count of bases not matched to a gene: 7. CDR3 sequence: CASSWDRQLAYEQYF. Written as DNA, the CDR3 is TGCGCCAGCAGCTGGGACAGGCAACTGGCCTACGAGCAGTACTTC.

The chain carries TRBV4-2 and TRBJ2-7, with 8 bases fitting TRBD2. Germline CDR1 and CDR2: LGHNA and YNFKEQ. The trim removed 3 bases at V and 6 bases at J, leaving 7 bases unmatched. The CDR3 sequence is 14 residues long. The CDR3 loop is CASSQPGGPAEQYF. CDR3 DNA sequence: TGTGCCAGCAGCCAGCCGGGAGGGCCTGCCGAGCAGTACTTC.

The gene calls are TRBV10-1 and TRBJ2-5; maybe TRBD2 (6 bases). Germline CDR1 reads WNHNN; CDR2 reads SYGVQD (reference sequence). The CDR3 runs to 14 residues. Trimming shortened V by 6 bases and J by 5 bases, and 16 bases separated the two germline ends. CDR3 amino acids: CASSPGRHTETQYF. CDR3 coding DNA: TGCGCCAGCAGCCCCGGGAGACACACGGAGACCCAGTACTTC.

This chain links TRBV4-3 with TRBJ2-1, with TRBD2 identical over 8 bases. This CDR3 is built from 15 residues. With V trimmed by 4 bases and J by 7 bases, 9 bases remained unmatched. The germline CDR1 and CDR2 sequences are LGHNA and YSLEER. CDR3 loop: CASSRSGTRPNEQFF. CDR3 nucleotide sequence: TGCGCCAGCAGCCGCTCCGGGACTAGGCCTAATGAGCAGTTCTTC.

The chain carries TRBV4-1 and TRBJ2-3; no reliable D call. The germline CDR1 and CDR2 sequences are MGHRA and YSYEKL. V was trimmed by 0 bases and J by 1 base, leaving 8 bases between them. The CDR3 extends over 15 amino acids. In DNA form, the CDR3 reads TGCGCCAGCAGCCAAGATCTGTCCGGCACAGATACGCAGTATTTT. Translated: CASSQDLSGTDTQYF.

The V and J genes are TRBV30 and TRBJ1-1; maybe TRBD1 (5 bases). V lost 3 bases and J lost 4, with 15 bases in between. The germline gives CDR1 GTSNPN, CDR2 SVGIG (reference sequence). CDR3 length: 14 amino acids. In DNA, the CDR3 is TGTGCCTGGAGCAAGGGGCCTCAGCGCACTGAAGCTTTCTTT. Amino acid sequence: CAWSKGPQRTEAFF.

V and J are TRBV5-1 and TRBJ1-1, with D perhaps TRBD1 (5 bases). Trimming shortened V by 6 bases and J by 1 base, and 13 bases separated the two germline ends. This CDR3 contains 14 residues. Germline V gives CDR1 SGHRS, CDR2 YFSETQ. Here the CDR3 DNA reads TGCGCCAGCACCCCAGGGTGGCAGAACACTGAAGCTTTCTTT. Its translation is CASTPGWQNTEAFF.

Its frequency marks this clone as medium-sized. The chain combines TRBV29-1 with TRBJ2-3; 12 bases map to TRBD1. Germline loops: CDR1 SQVTM, CDR2 ANQGSEA. The trim removed 1 base at V and 1 base at J, leaving 3 bases unmatched. This CDR3 contains 16 residues. CDR3 nucleotide sequence: TGCAGCGTTGAAGGGGGGACAGGGGGCCGCACAGATACGCAGTATTTT. Protein: CSVEGGTGGRTDTQYF.

V gene TRBV13 combines with J gene TRBJ2-6; TRBD1 matches at 9 bases. The CDR3 has 18 residues. CDR1 PRHDT and CDR2 FYEKMQ come from the germline V gene (reference sequence). Unmatched junction bases numbered 6, after V lost 3 bases and J lost 0 bases. Here the CDR3 DNA reads TGTGCCAGCAGCTTCACAGGGGGCCACAGCTCTGGGGCCAACGTCCTGACTTTC. This sequence encodes CASSFTGGHSSGANVLTF. Supplemented by reference TRBV13 and TRBJ2-6, the full variable domain reads AAGVIQSPRHLIKEKRETATLKCYPIPRHDTVYWYQQGPGQDPQFLISFYEKMQSDKGSIPDRFSAQQFSDYHSELNMSSLELGDSALYFCASSFTGGHSSGANVLTFGAGSRLTVL.

The CDR3 DNA sequence: TGTGCCAGCTCACCGGGAGAACAGGGCCCCTACCTGGGGGAGCTGTTTTTT. Amino acid sequence: CASSPGEQGPYLGELFF. The rearrangement links TRBV18 to TRBJ2-2; D possibly corresponds to TRBD1 (6 bases). CDR1 and CDR2 from the germline V gene are KGHSH and LQKENI. The CDR3 runs 17 residues. V was pared by 3 bases and J by 8 bases, with 22 bases between.

The CDR3 nucleotides read TGCGCCAGCAGCCCCCCTGCGACAGGGGGTTCCTCCTACGAGCAGTACTTC. Its protein product is CASSPPATGGSSYEQYF. The chain employs TRBV4-1 and TRBJ2-7, with TRBD1 matching 9 bases. Germline CDR1 is MGHRA and CDR2 is YSYEKL. The length of the CDR3 is 17 residues. Losses at the gene ends were 4 bases for V and 0 bases for J; bases not matched to a gene: 10.

The chain combines TRBV2 with TRBJ1-4; D gene uncertain. The V gene's germline CDR1 is SNHLY and CDR2 FYNNEI. With 5 bases removed from V and 8 bases from J, the gap between germline ends came to 9 bases. This CDR3 has 12 residues. DNA of the CDR3: TGTGCCAGCAGTACCGGGGTGGAAAAACTGTTTTTT. This translates into CASSTGVEKLFF. Full variable domain (missing parts from reference TRBV2 and TRBJ1-4): EPEVTQTPSHQVTQMGQEVILRCVPISNHLYFYWYRQILGQKVEFLVSFYNNEISEKSEIFDDQFSVERPDGSNFTLKIRSTKLEDSAMYFCASSTGVEKLFFGSGTQLSVL.

This chain links TRBV5-1 with TRBJ2-1; 10 nucleotides match TRBD1. The CDR3 runs to 16 residues. After removal of 2 bases from V and 3 bases from J, the junction contained 5 bases not matched to a gene. From germline, CDR1 is SGHRS and CDR2 YFSETQ. The CDR3 DNA reads TGCGCCAGCAGCTTCTCGACAGGGGGCTACTACAATGAGCAGTTCTTC. This encodes CASSFSTGGYYNEQFF. Full variable domain (remainder filled in from reference TRBV5-1 and TRBJ2-1): KAGVTQTPRYLIKTRGQQVTLSCSPISGHRSVSWYQQTPGQGLQFLFEYFSETQRNKGNFPGRFSGRQFSNSRSEMNVSTLELGDSALYLCASSFSTGGYYNEQFFGPGTRLTVL.

Of note for this clone: One end of the junction does not line up with germline, which may come from a read error. The chain links TRBV30 to TRBJ1-1; 7 positions match TRBD1. Germline assignment: CDR1 GTSNPN and CDR2 SVGIG (reference sequence). The CDR3 spans 17 residues. CDR3 protein: CAWSGQDRVRANAEAFF. Here the CDR3 DNA reads TGTGCCTGGAGTGGGCAAGACAGGGTTCGGGCGAACGCTGAAGCTTTCTTT.